Shown below are 29 T cell receptor beta chains from a single sample sequenced in a study of T-cell reconstitution after alpha-beta-depleted transplantation in children. Preparation of the TCRbeta library was carried out with unique molecular identifiers. A single record per CDR3 protein comes from TCRdb applying MiXCR to the PCR reads. The sample holds 640,000 or so distinct CDR3 sequences, approximately 16% seen once. The sample in question was PBMCs from the stem cell graft donor, obtained from the stem cell graft. Receptor source: a human donor who donated a stem cell graft to a child with acute myeloid leukemia.

The chain links TRBV7-2 to TRBJ1-2, with D possibly matching TRBD1 (5 bases). The CDR3 sequence is 12 residues long. Trimming took off 3 bases at V and 6 bases at J, with 8 bases between the two ends. The germline CDR1 and CDR2 sequences are SGHTA and FQGNSA. In DNA, the CDR3 is TGTGCCAGCAGCTTCGACAGCCATGGCTACACCTTC. As protein: CASSFDSHGYTF.

This clonotype was counted many times. The chain uses TRBV12-3 or TRBV12-4 and TRBJ2-5, with 10 bases fitting TRBD1. This CDR3 has 15 amino acids. V trimming: 3 bases; J trimming: 3 bases; junction bases outside the gene matches: 4. CDR3 bases: TGTGCCAGCAGTTTTTTGGGACAGGGGAAAGAGACCCAGTACTTC. The encoded protein is CASSFLGQGKETQYF.

The rearrangement joins TRBV7-9 to TRBJ1-5; TRBD1 might be the D (5 bases). Germline loops: CDR1 SEHNR, CDR2 FQNEAQ (reference sequence). Trimming removed 5 bases from V and 0 bases from J, with 11 bases in between. The CDR3 has 15 amino acids. The DNA of the CDR3 is TGTGCCAGCAGCCCGGGGCGGGTTAGCAATCAGCCCCAGCATTTT. It yields the protein CASSPGRVSNQPQHF.

This clonotype was detected a few times. The rearrangement uses TRBV2 and TRBJ2-1; 9 nucleotides agree with TRBD1. The CDR3 loop spans 12 amino acids. V was clipped by 10 bases and J by 8 bases; unmatched bases: 6. Germline assignment: CDR1 SNHLY and CDR2 FYNNEI. Here the CDR3 DNA reads TGTGCCACGGACAGGGGAGGCGATGAGCAGTTCTTC. This sequence encodes CATDRGGDEQFF.

This chain uses TRBV12-3 or TRBV12-4 with TRBJ2-6; D call uncertain. The CDR3 runs to 15 residues. The V and J ends lost 0 bases and 4 bases respectively, with 7 bases between them. The DNA for the CDR3 is TGTGCCAGCAGTTTAGCGTTGGCCGGGGCCAACGTCCTGACTTTC. This translates into CASSLALAGANVLTF.

This clonotype occurred many times. The genes are TRBV6-5 and TRBJ2-6; D gene unclear. The CDR3 extends over 16 amino acids. CDR1 is MNHEY, CDR2 SVGAGI, per germline. Trimming pared 6 bases from V and 3 bases from J, leaving 15 bases between. CDR3 residues: CASSWTGSSGANVLTF. CDR3 DNA: TGTGCCAGCAGCTGGACCGGGTCTAGTGGGGCCAACGTCCTGACTTTC.

The V gene is TRBV28, the J gene TRBJ1-6, with 9 bases fitting TRBD1. Trimming at V came to 5 bases and at J to 7 bases, leaving 9 bases not matched to a gene. CDR1 MDHEN and CDR2 SYDVKM come from the germline V gene. The CDR3 runs 16 residues. The CDR3 bases are TGTGCCAGCAGTGGGGGGCTCGGACAGGGGAATTCACCCCTCCACTTT. Amino acid sequence: CASSGGLGQGNSPLHF.

This clonotype was picked up many times. This chain links TRBV29-1 with TRBJ2-4; maybe TRBD1 (6 bases). With 3 bases removed from V and 5 bases from J, the gap between germline ends came to 11 bases. The CDR3 has 13 residues. Germline lookup yields CDR1 SQVTM and CDR2 ANQGSEA. The CDR3 loop is CSVEGQGQNIQYF. CDR3 DNA sequence: TGCAGCGTTGAGGGTCAGGGGCAAAACATTCAGTACTTC.

In its sample, this clonotype was seen many times. The chain has TRBV20-1 and TRBJ2-2, with D perhaps given as TRBD1 or TRBD2 (5 bases each). This CDR3 has 16 residues. CDR1 and CDR2 (germline): DFQATT, SNEGSKA (reference sequence). Trimming took 1 base from V and 0 from J, leaving 12 bases between them. The DNA of the CDR3 is TGCAGTGCTAGAGGGGGGACGGATACGAACACCGGGGAGCTGTTTTTT. Translation gives CSARGGTDTNTGELFF.

This clonotype appeared a few times. This chain links TRBV12-3 or TRBV12-4 with TRBJ2-3; no definite D call. V lost 6 bases and J 5 bases, leaving 18 bases between the germline ends. The CDR3 length is 15 residues. CDR3 protein: CASSPTGPLGDTQYF. CDR3 in DNA: TGTGCCAGCAGCCCCACGGGTCCCCTGGGAGATACGCAGTATTTT.

Ten or more counts support this clonotype. J is TRBJ2-2 and V is TRBV20-1, with no clear D. Germline lookup yields CDR1 DFQATT and CDR2 SNEGSKA (reference sequence). The CDR3 is 13 amino acids. V was pared by 5 bases and J by 7 bases, with 14 bases between. The CDR3 coding sequence is TGCAGTGCTCCTACCATGGGCATCGGGGAGCTGTTTTTT. It codes for CSAPTMGIGELFF.

This rearrangement joins TRBV5-5 to TRBJ2-1, with 8 nucleotides matching TRBD2. The germline CDR1 and CDR2 sequences are SGHKS and YYEKEE (reference sequence). The CDR3 consists of 15 residues. The V gene end was trimmed by 3 bases and the J gene end by 7 bases; junction bases not matched to a gene: 9. CDR3 DNA sequence: TGTGCCAGCAGCTCCCGGGGGGGAATGTGGAATGAGCAGTTCTTC. It codes for CASSSRGGMWNEQFF. Full variable domain (rest looked up from reference TRBV5-5 and TRBJ2-1): DAGVTQSPTHLIKTRGQQVTLRCSPISGHKSVSWYQQVLGQGPQFIFQYYEKEERGRGNFPDRFSARQFPNYSSELNVNALLLGDSALYLCASSSRGGMWNEQFFGPGTRLTVL.

The J gene is TRBJ2-2, the V gene TRBV5-1; D is tentatively TRBD1 or TRBD2 (5 bases each). This CDR3 is 15 amino acids long. Deletions cut 0 bases from V and 4 bases from J, with 10 bases between. Per germline, CDR1 SGHRS and CDR2 YFSETQ. The CDR3 nucleotides are TGCGCCAGCAGCTTGGATGGGGGTGGCACCGGGGAGCTGTTTTTT. Its protein product is CASSLDGGGTGELFF. Together with reference TRBV5-1 and TRBJ2-2, the CDR3 gives the full variable domain: KAGVTQTPRYLIKTRGQQVTLSCSPISGHRSVSWYQQTPGQGLQFLFEYFSETQRNKGNFPGRFSGRQFSNSRSEMNVSTLELGDSALYLCASSLDGGGTGELFFGEGSRLTVL.

This clonotype was recorded many times. The rearrangement links TRBV20-1 to TRBJ1-1; the D gene is possibly TRBD1 (5 bases). CDR1 DFQATT and CDR2 SNEGSKA come from the germline V gene (reference sequence). V shed 3 bases and J shed 4 bases, with 9 bases lying between them. The CDR3 covers 12 residues. As DNA, the CDR3 is TGCAGTGCTAGGGAGGGGACCACTGAAGCTTTCTTT. Translating it yields CSAREGTTEAFF.

This clonotype was seen repeatedly, ten times or more. The V gene is TRBV20-1, the J gene TRBJ2-3, with D unresolved. V was trimmed by 3 bases and J by 4 bases, leaving 8 bases between them. The CDR3 runs 12 residues. Germline V CDR1 and CDR2: DFQATT, SNEGSKA (reference sequence). The CDR3, as DNA: TGCAGTGCTAGTAGCCCGGCAGATACGCAGTATTTT. Its translation: CSASSPADTQYF.

Points on this clonotype: The missing conserved phenylalanine or tryptophan at the end of this CDR3 makes a read error likely. The rearrangement links TRBV5-5 to TRBJ2-2; D is undetermined. Germline lookup yields CDR1 SGHKS and CDR2 YYEKEE (reference sequence). The CDR3 totals 14 residues. V was pared by 5 bases and J by 4 bases, with 12 bases between. CDR3 sequence (DNA): TGTGCCAGCAGTTCTGAGGTTGGCACCGGGGAGCTGTTTGTT. This gives the protein CASSSEVGTGELFV.

This sequence joins TRBV7-2 and TRBJ2-1; 12 bases are a match to TRBD2. The germline gives CDR1 SGHTA, CDR2 FQGNSA. Unmatched junction bases numbered 6, after V lost 4 bases and J lost 2 bases. CDR3 length equals 17 residues. Here the CDR3 reads CASSSPLAGGTYNEQFF. CDR3 nucleotides: TGTGCCAGCAGCTCCCCACTAGCGGGGGGAACCTACAATGAGCAGTTCTTC.

Concerning this clonotype: A read error likely explains this, since a far larger clone differs by one base. The V gene is TRBV25-1, the J gene TRBJ2-7, with TRBD2 as a possible D gene (5 bases). Germline CDR1 and CDR2: MGHDK and SYGVNS. The length of the CDR3 is 12 residues. The V and J ends lost 5 bases and 4 bases respectively, with 9 bases between them. The CDR3 nucleotides read TGTGCCAGCAGTAGGAGAGGGTACGAGCAGTACTTC. Translated: CASSRRGYEQYF.

The J gene is TRBJ2-5, the V gene TRBV10-3; D is tentatively TRBD1 or TRBD2 (5 bases each). This CDR3 comprises 16 residues. Trimming left V 0 bases short and J 7 bases short, with 18 bases between. Germline values: CDR1 ENHRY, CDR2 SYGVKD. DNA of the CDR3: TGTGCCATCAGTGAGTCTGTGGGACCCACAAAAGGGACCCAGTACTTC. Protein sequence: CAISESVGPTKGTQYF.

This clonotype has a handful of counts. The chain is built from TRBV12-3 or TRBV12-4 and TRBJ2-3; D may be TRBD2 (5 bases). This CDR3 region has 12 residues. The V gene lost 3 bases and the J gene lost 5 bases, with 6 bases spanning the gap. The CDR3 spells CASSFEGDTQYF. As DNA, the CDR3 is TGTGCCAGCAGTTTTGAGGGAGATACGCAGTATTTT.

Points on this clonotype: A much larger clone lies a single base off, so this may be a read error. The final CDR3 position lacks the conserved phenylalanine or tryptophan, pointing to a likely read error. V is TRBV6-1 and J is TRBJ1-1; weak D call: TRBD1 (5 bases). CDR1 is MNHNS and CDR2 is SASEGT in the germline V gene. V dropped 9 bases and J dropped 5 bases, with 16 bases sitting between them. The CDR3 is made up of 13 amino acids. Here the CDR3 DNA reads TGTGCCAGTTCAGACAGCCAGGGAACTGAAGCTTTCCTT. Protein product: CASSDSQGTEAFL.

The genes are TRBV7-8 and TRBJ2-1; D is possibly TRBD1 or TRBD2 (5 bases each). Germline-derived CDR1 and CDR2 are SGHVS and FQNEAQ. Trimming took off 2 bases at V and 1 base at J, with 12 bases between the two ends. This CDR3 is built from 16 residues. The CDR3 spells CASSLREGRSYNEQFF. CDR3 DNA sequence: TGTGCCAGCAGCTTAAGAGAGGGGCGATCCTACAATGAGCAGTTCTTC.

The rearrangement uses TRBV18 and TRBJ2-7, with D unclear. The germline V gene encodes CDR1 KGHSH and CDR2 LQKENI. The CDR3 consists of 14 residues. V was clipped by 4 bases and J by 2 bases, with 12 bases between them. CDR3 DNA: TGTGCCAGCTCACGAGGATTCGGCGCCTACGAGCAGTACGTC. Protein sequence: CASSRGFGAYEQYV.

This clonotype was found a few times. The chain carries TRBV6-2 or TRBV6-3 and TRBJ2-2; D gene unclear. The germline V gene encodes CDR1 MNHEY and CDR2 SVGEGT. The CDR3 covers 14 residues. V shed 7 bases and J shed 6 bases, with 15 bases lying between them. This chain's CDR3 is CASTLGIESGELFF. CDR3 in DNA: TGTGCCAGCACACTGGGAATAGAGTCCGGGGAGCTGTTTTTT.

The genes are TRBV13 and TRBJ1-1; D is unclear. The CDR3 has 14 residues. Trimming removed 6 bases at V and 0 bases at J, with 11 bases between. CDR1 is PRHDT, CDR2 FYEKMQ, per germline (reference sequence). The CDR3 coding sequence is TGTGCCAGCAGACCTTCCATTATGAACACTGAAGCTTTCTTT. This encodes CASRPSIMNTEAFF.

A few counts support this clonotype. Here the CDR3 DNA reads TGTGCCAGCAGCCCTCCGGACAGGGGAACCGAAAGAAACTATGGCTACACCTTC. It translates to CASSPPDRGTERNYGYTF. The genes are TRBV11-1 and TRBJ1-2, with TRBD1 matching over 9 bases. V dropped 5 bases and J dropped 2; count of bases not matched to a gene: 15. The CDR3 totals 18 residues. Germline values: CDR1 SGHAT, CDR2 FQDESV (reference sequence).

At least ten counts were recorded for this clonotype. The chain is built from TRBV7-8 and TRBJ2-7; TRBD1 matches at 7 bases. Trimming removed 5 bases from V and 2 bases from J; junction bases left unmatched: 3. The CDR3 is 13 residues long. The germline gives CDR1 SGHVS, CDR2 FQNEAQ. The CDR3 loop is CASSQGTAYEQYF. In DNA form, the CDR3 reads TGTGCCAGCAGCCAAGGGACAGCCTACGAGCAGTACTTC.

The sample holds many counts of this clonotype. The gene calls are TRBV29-1 and TRBJ2-7, with D perhaps matching TRBD1 (6 bases). CDR1 and CDR2 (germline): SQVTM, ANQGSEA. The CDR3 consists of 13 residues. Trimming stripped 4 bases from V and 4 bases from J, with 14 bases between. The CDR3 DNA follows: TGCAGCGTTGGGAAGACAGGCGGGTACGAGCAGTACTTC. The encoded protein is CSVGKTGGYEQYF.

This clonotype has at least ten counts. The rearrangement uses TRBV15 and TRBJ2-7, with D unclear. The V gene lost 5 bases and the J gene lost 4 bases, with 15 bases spanning the gap. Germline loops: CDR1 LNHNV, CDR2 YYDKDF (reference sequence). The CDR3 runs to 14 residues. CDR3 sequence: CATSFQGLLYEQYF. CDR3 DNA sequence: TGTGCCACCAGCTTCCAAGGATTGTTGTACGAGCAGTACTTC.